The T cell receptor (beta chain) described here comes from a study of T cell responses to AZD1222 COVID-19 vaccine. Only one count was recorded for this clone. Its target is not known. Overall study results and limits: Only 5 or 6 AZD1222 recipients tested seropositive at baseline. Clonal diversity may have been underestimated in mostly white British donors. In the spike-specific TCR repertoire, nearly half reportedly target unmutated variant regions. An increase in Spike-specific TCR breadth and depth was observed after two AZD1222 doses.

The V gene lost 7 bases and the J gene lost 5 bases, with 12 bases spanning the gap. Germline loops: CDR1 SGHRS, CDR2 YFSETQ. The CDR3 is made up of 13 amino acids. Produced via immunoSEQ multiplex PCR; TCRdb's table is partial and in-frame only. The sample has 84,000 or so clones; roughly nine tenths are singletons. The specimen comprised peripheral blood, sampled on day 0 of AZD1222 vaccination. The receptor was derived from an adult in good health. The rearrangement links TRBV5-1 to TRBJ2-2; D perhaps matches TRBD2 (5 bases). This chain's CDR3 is CASREQRTGELFF. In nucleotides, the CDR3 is TGCGCCAGCCGGGAACAGCGAACCGGGGAGCTGTTTTTT.